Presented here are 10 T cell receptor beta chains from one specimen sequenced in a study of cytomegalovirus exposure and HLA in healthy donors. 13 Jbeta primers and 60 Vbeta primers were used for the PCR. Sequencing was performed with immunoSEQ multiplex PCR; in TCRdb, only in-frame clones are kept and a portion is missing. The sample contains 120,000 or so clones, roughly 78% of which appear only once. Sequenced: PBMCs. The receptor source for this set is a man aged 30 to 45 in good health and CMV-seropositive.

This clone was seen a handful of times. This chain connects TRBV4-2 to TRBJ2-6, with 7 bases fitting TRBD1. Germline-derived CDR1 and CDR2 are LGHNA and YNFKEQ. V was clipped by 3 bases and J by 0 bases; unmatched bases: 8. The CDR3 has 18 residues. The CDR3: CASSQPGQTVSGANVLTF. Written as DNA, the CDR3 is TGTGCCAGCAGCCAGCCGGGACAGACTGTCTCTGGGGCCAACGTCCTGACTTTC.

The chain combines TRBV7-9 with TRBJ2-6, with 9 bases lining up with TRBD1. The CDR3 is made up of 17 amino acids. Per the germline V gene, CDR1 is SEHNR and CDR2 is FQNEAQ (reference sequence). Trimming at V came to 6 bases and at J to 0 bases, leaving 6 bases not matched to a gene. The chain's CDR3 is CASRGQGSSSGANVLTF. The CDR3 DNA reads TGTGCCAGCAGGGGACAGGGTTCCTCCTCTGGGGCCAACGTCCTGACTTTC.

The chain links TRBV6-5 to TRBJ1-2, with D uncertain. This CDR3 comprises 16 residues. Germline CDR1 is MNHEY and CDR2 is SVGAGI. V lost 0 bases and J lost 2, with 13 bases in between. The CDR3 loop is CASSYSGLEGNYGYTF. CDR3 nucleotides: TGTGCCAGCAGTTACTCGGGTCTTGAGGGAAACTATGGCTACACCTTC.

CDR3 amino acids: CASSPETGGRGETQYF. The DNA of the CDR3 is TGCGCCAGCAGCCCGGAGACAGGGGGCCGGGGAGAGACCCAGTACTTC. The genes are TRBV5-1 and TRBJ2-5, with 10 bases that match TRBD1. CDR1 is SGHRS and CDR2 is YFSETQ in the germline V gene. V shed 4 bases and J 4 bases; nucleotides not matched to a gene: 10. The CDR3 is 16 residues long.

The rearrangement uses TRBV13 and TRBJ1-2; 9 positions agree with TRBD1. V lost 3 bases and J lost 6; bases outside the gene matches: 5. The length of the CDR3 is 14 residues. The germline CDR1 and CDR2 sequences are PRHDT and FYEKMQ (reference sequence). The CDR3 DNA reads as TGTGCCAGCAGCTTGAGACAGGGGGTTGATGGCTACACCTTC. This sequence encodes CASSLRQGVDGYTF.

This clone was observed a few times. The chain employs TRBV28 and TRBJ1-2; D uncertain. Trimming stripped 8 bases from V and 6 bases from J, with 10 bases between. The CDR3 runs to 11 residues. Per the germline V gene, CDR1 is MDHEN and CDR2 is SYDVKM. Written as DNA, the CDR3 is TGTGCCAGCCTCGAGGCCCATGGCTACACCTTC. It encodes CASLEAHGYTF.

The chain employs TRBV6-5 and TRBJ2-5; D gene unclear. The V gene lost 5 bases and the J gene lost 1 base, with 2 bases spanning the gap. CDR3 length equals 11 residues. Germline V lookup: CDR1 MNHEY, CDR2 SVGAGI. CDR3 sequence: CASSRQETQYF. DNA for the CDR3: TGTGCCAGCAGTCGCCAAGAGACCCAGTACTTC.

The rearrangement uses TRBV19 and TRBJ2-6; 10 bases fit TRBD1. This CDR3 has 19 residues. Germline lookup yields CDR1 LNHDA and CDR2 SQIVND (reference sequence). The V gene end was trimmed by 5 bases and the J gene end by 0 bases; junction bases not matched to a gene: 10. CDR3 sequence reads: CASSGTSRDRGSGANVLTF. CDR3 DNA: TGTGCCAGTAGTGGAACAAGCCGGGACAGGGGCTCTGGGGCCAACGTCCTGACTTTC.

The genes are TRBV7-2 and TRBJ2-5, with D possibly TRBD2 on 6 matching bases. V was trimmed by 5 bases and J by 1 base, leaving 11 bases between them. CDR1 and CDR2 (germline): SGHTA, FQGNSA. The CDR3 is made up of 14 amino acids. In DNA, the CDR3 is TGTGCCAGCAGCCCAAGGGACTCCCAAGAGACCCAGTACTTC. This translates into CASSPRDSQETQYF.

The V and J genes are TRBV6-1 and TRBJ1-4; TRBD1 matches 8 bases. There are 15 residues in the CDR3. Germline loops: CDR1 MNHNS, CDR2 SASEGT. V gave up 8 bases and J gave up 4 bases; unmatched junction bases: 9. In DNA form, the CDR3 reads TGTGCCAGCCAATTCAGGGGACAGGATAATGAAAAACTGTTTTTT. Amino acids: CASQFRGQDNEKLFF.